A selection of T cell receptor beta chains follows, all from one sample in a study of OX40 agonist ivuxolimab in advanced cancers. The repertoire was sequenced with immunoSEQ multiplex PCR; TCRdb's copy has only in-frame clones and lacks some. The sample records 55,000 to 75,000 clones, about 90% being singletons. The sample consisted of CD4+ or CD8+ T cells sorted from blood, taken in a trial of the OX40 agonist ivuxolimab. The receptors shown here come from an adult with an advanced solid tumor such as melanoma, head and neck, liver or kidney cancer. The CDR3 runs from the conserved cysteine through the conserved F or W. D genes are given only for firm matches. The size entry is marked missing in some rows and otherwise reads once, few, many or a size class.

J | size | V | D | DNA | CDR3
TRBJ1-1 | . | TRBV15 | TRBD1 | TGTGCCACCAGCCCACAGGGACAGAACGGAAGGGCTGAAGCTTTCTTT | CATSPQGQNGRAEAFF
TRBJ2-1 | once | TRBV11-2 | TRBD2 | TGTGCCAGCAGCAGGGTAGCGGGAGTCGTCTACAATGAGCAGTTCTTC | CASSRVAGVVYNEQFF
TRBJ2-1 | . | TRBV5-1 | . | TGCGCCAGCAGCCCCGGGGAAAGCTCCTACAATGAGCAGTTCTTC | CASSPGESSYNEQFF
TRBJ2-7 | . | TRBV29-1 | TRBD2 | TGCAGCGCTTCTAGCGGGAGGGCCTTTGAGCAGTACTTC | CSASSGRAFEQYF
TRBJ2-1 | . | TRBV6-6 | TRBD1 | TGTGCCAGCAGACTAAGACAGGGCTCCTACAATGAGCAGTTCTTC | CASRLRQGSYNEQFF
TRBJ2-5 | . | TRBV30 | TRBD1 | TGTGCCTGGAGTACAGGGGAAGAGACCCAGTACTTC | CAWSTGEETQYF
TRBJ1-5 | few | TRBV2 | . | TGTGCCAGCAGTGAAATGTGGGGGGAAAATCAGCCCCAGCATTTT | CASSEMWGENQPQHF
TRBJ1-4 | . | TRBV5-1 | TRBD1 | TGCGCCAGCAGCGGGGGACAGGGGGCTGAAAAACTGTTTTTT | CASSGGQGAEKLFF
TRBJ2-5 | . | TRBV10-3 | TRBD1 | TGTGCCATCAGATTAGGGACAGGGGAAGAGACCCAGTACTTC | CAIRLGTGEETQYF
TRBJ2-2 | once | TRBV29-1 | TRBD1 | TGCAGCGTTGTGGGACAGGCGAACACCGGGGAGCTGTTTTTT | CSVVGQANTGELFF
TRBJ1-5 | . | TRBV2 | . | TGTGCCAGCAATCAGGACACGTATAGCAATCAGCCCCAGCATTTT | CASNQDTYSNQPQHF
TRBJ2-1 | . | TRBV5-8 | TRBD2 | TGTGCCAGCAGCCGGACGACTAGCGGGATTTACAATGAGCAGTTCTTC | CASSRTTSGIYNEQFF
TRBJ2-5 | . | TRBV11-2 | . | TGTGCCAGCAGCTTAGTGGGGGCGGAGACCCAGTACTTC | CASSLVGAETQYF
TRBJ2-7 | . | TRBV9 | . | TGTGCCAGCAGCGTAGACGCAGGGTCCTTGTCATACGAGCAGTACTTC | CASSVDAGSLSYEQYF
TRBJ1-5 | . | TRBV6-1 | . | TGTGCCAGCAGTGAACTTGGGGGTGGGGATCAGCCCCAGCATTTT | CASSELGGGDQPQHF
TRBJ1-1 | once | TRBV5-4 | TRBD1 | TGTGCCAGCAGCACAGGGGGCATTGGCACTGAAGCTTTCTTT | CASSTGGIGTEAFF
TRBJ1-6 | . | TRBV5-4 | TRBD1 | TGTGCCAGCAGCCGACAGGGGAGCTATAATTCACCCCTCCACTTT | CASSRQGSYNSPLHF
TRBJ1-5 | . | TRBV6-5 | . | TGTGCCAGCAGTTCCCTTGGCGGGGCTCATCAGCCCCAGCATTTT | CASSSLGGAHQPQHF
TRBJ2-5 | . | TRBV4-1 | . | TGCGCCAGCAGCCCACCCGCCAGGGGAGGAGAGACCCAGTACTTC | CASSPPARGGETQYF
TRBJ1-3 | . | TRBV9 | . | TGTGCCAGCAGCGTAGAGATGGCTGGAAACACCATATATTTT | CASSVEMAGNTIYF
TRBJ1-3 | . | TRBV6-6 | . | TGTGCCAGCAGTTATTCACATCGGGCGGAAAACACCATATATTTT | CASSYSHRAENTIYF
TRBJ2-6 | . | TRBV6-1 | . | TGTGCCAGCAGTTCCAGGGCAAGTGAGGCCAACGTCCTGACTTTC | CASSSRASEANVLTF
TRBJ1-2 | . | TRBV5-1 | . | TGCGCCAGCAGCCCCCAAGGAGGGGAAAATGGCTACACCTTC | CASSPQGGENGYTF
TRBJ2-6 | . | TRBV11-2 | . | TGTGCCAGCAGCCCGCCGGGCTCAAGCTCTGGGGCCAACGTCCTGACTTTC | CASSPPGSSSGANVLTF
TRBJ1-3 | once | TRBV18 | . | TGTGCCAGCTCACCACCGCCTTCGGGAAACACCATATATTTT | CASSPPPSGNTIYF
TRBJ2-3 | . | TRBV4-2 | TRBD1 | TGTGCCAGCAGCCGGGGACAGGGAGGGACAGATACGCAGTATTTT | CASSRGQGGTDTQYF
TRBJ2-7 | few | TRBV29-1 | . | TGCAGCGTAACTGGACAGTCAAGCTCCTACGAGCAGTACTTC | CSVTGQSSSYEQYF
TRBJ2-7 | . | TRBV7-6 | . | TGTGCCAGCAGCTTTCGAAAAGACAGTTACGAGCAGTACTTC | CASSFRKDSYEQYF
TRBJ1-2 | once | TRBV5-1 | . | TGCGCCAGCAGCCAGACGGGGGCCAACTATGGCTACACCTTC | CASSQTGANYGYTF
TRBJ2-1 | . | TRBV5-1 | TRBD2 | TGCGCCAGCAGCTTAAGGGGCGGGAGTGCTTCCTACAATGAGCAGTTCTTC | CASSLRGGSASYNEQFF
TRBJ2-1 | . | TRBV9 | TRBD1 | TGTGCCAGCAGCCCTCGGACAGGGTGGAATGAGCAGTTCTTC | CASSPRTGWNEQFF
TRBJ2-3 | . | TRBV10-1 | . | TGCGCCAGCAGTGAGTCGGGCCACACCACAGATACGCAGTATTTT | CASSESGHTTDTQYF
TRBJ2-7 | . | TRBV19 | TRBD2 | TGTGCCAGTAGTATAGTCGGGAGGAGCAACGAGCAGTACTTC | CASSIVGRSNEQYF
TRBJ2-3 | . | TRBV11-2 | . | TGTGCCAGCAGCAACCGCCGGGACCCGGAGGGAGATACGCAGTATTTT | CASSNRRDPEGDTQYF
TRBJ1-4 | . | TRBV28 | TRBD1 | TGTGCCAGCAGTTTAGGGGACAGGGGGCAAAAACTGTTTTTT | CASSLGDRGQKLFF
TRBJ2-3 | . | TRBV5-5 | . | TGTGCCAGCAGCAGAACACCCGGGACATACATAGATACGCAGTATTTT | CASSRTPGTYIDTQYF
TRBJ2-3 | . | TRBV2 | TRBD2 | TGTGCCAGCAGTTTTGGGTCACTAGCGGGGGCCACAGATACGCAGTATTTT | CASSFGSLAGATDTQYF
TRBJ2-5 | . | TRBV27 | . | TGTGCCAGCAGTTCCCCGACAGCTCTAGAGACCCAGTACTTC | CASSSPTALETQYF
TRBJ2-4 | . | TRBV6-1 | . | TGTGCCAGCAGTAGGGGACCGCCCGAAAACATTCAGTACTTC | CASSRGPPENIQYF
TRBJ2-5 | . | TRBV14 | TRBD1 | TGTGCCAGCAGCCAATATACAGGGGTTCAAGAGACCCAGTACTTC | CASSQYTGVQETQYF
TRBJ1-3 | . | TRBV7-2 | . | TGTGCCAGCAGCTCACAAACGACAGGCTCTGGAAACACCATATATTTT | CASSSQTTGSGNTIYF
TRBJ1-5 | . | TRBV5-8 | . | TGTGCCAGCAGCCTACGGGGGGCCGGGCAGCCCCAGCATTTT | CASSLRGAGQPQHF